This paragraph covers one T cell receptor (beta chain) sequence. Antigen: not known. This specimen belongs to a study of blood T cells in healthy people across ages. General observations from the study: The unknown donor CMV status may have confounded expanded clonotype changes. Researchers deemed the diversity estimates from one million T cells underestimates. Because sorting was not performed, PBMCs prevented conclusive naive versus antigen-experienced comparison.

Trimming removed 4 bases from V and 4 bases from J, with 11 bases in between. Per the germline V gene, CDR1 is LGHDT and CDR2 is YNNKEL (reference sequence). The CDR3 is made up of 13 amino acids. A sample-barcoded 5' primer and a J-beta primer mix were used in a second PCR of roughly 6 to 11 cycles. Each cDNA molecule, via a template-switch adaptor with 12 random nucleotides, was tagged. TCRdb ran MiXCR on the 5' RACE reads and lists one entry per CDR3 protein. Of 1,300,000 or so distinct CDR3 sequences in the sample, around 59% are singletons; the top ten hold 5.5% to 8%. This TCR was recovered from a man younger than 35 in good health. The gene calls are TRBV3-1 and TRBJ2-7; D uncertain. The sample comprised blood. The CDR3 nucleotides are TGTGCCAGCAGCCCCCACCTGGGGTACGAGCAGTACTTC. Its translation is CASSPHLGYEQYF.